This TCR beta chain was recorded in a study of metastatic and nonmetastatic thyroid tumors. For the study at large: It was across blood and tumor or nodule tissue from malignant and benign thyroid patients that repertoires were compared. Study outcomes and limitations: It was reported that TCR beta diversity was significantly higher in malignant thyroid tumors than benign nodules, in blood and tumor.

MiXCR reprocessed the PCR reads for TCRdb. The sample lists about 16,000 clones, approximately 30% seen once, with roughly 12% in the top ten. Treatment of any kind had been given to no patient before thyroid surgery. With regard to this clone: Its antigen is unidentified.

This sequence was found in a male donor with papillary thyroid cancer or a benign thyroid nodule (not recorded which). Some clones in this sample may be carry-over from other donors' samples. Input material: tumor tissue.

CDR3 bases: TGTGCCAGCAGTGAAGACAGGGGGCTTGGCTACACCTTC. This translates into CASSEDRGLGYTF. V gene TRBV6-1 combines with J gene TRBJ1-2, with TRBD1 matching 9 bases. Germline lookup yields CDR1 MNHNS and CDR2 SASEGT. The CDR3 runs 13 residues. Losses at the gene ends were 1 base for V and 7 bases for J; bases not matched to a gene: 1.